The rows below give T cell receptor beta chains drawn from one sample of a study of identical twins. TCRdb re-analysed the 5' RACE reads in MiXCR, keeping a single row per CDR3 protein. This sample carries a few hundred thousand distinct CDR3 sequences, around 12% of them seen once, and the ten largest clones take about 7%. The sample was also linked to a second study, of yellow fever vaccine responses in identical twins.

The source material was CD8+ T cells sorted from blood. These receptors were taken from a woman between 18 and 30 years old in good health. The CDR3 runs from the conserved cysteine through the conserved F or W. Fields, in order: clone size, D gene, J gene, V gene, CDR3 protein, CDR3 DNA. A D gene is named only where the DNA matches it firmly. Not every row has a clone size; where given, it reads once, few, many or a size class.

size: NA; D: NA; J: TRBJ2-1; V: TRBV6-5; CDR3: CASSYSDQRNEQFF; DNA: TGTGCCAGCAGTTACTCGGACCAGCGGAATGAGCAGTTCTTC
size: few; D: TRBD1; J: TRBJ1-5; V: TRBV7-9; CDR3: CASSPDRADQPQHF; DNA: TGTGCCAGCAGCCCCGACAGGGCGGACCAGCCCCAGCATTTT
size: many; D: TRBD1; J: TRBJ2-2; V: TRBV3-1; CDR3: CASSQEFRTGDTGELFF; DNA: TGTGCCAGCAGCCAAGAATTTCGGACAGGCGACACCGGGGAGCTGTTTTTT
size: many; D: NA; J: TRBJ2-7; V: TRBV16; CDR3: CASSQSPANYFEQYF; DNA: TGTGCCAGCAGCCAATCGCCGGCTAACTACTTCGAGCAGTACTTC
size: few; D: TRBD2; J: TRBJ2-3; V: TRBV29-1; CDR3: CSVDAGVGTDTQYF; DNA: TGCAGCGTTGATGCGGGGGTGGGCACAGATACGCAGTATTTT
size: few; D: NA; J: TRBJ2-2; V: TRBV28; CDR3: CASSLSYSWGELFF; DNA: TGTGCCAGCAGTTTATCGTACAGCTGGGGGGAGCTGTTTTTT
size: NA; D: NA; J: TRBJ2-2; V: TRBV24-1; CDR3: CATSDRLGSGELFF; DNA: TGTGCCACCAGTGACCGGTTGGGGTCCGGGGAGCTGTTTTTT
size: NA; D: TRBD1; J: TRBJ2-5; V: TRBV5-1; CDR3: CASRTGGGETQYF; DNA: TGCGCCAGCAGGACAGGGGGCGGTGAGACCCAGTACTTC
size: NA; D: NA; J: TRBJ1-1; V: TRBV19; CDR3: CASSIRVGRGRNTEAFF; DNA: TGTGCCAGTAGTATCCGGGTCGGTCGGGGGCGGAACACTGAAGCTTTCTTT
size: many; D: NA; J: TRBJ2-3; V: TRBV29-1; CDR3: CSGRRREPGDTQYF; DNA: TGCAGCGGCAGACGCCGGGAACCCGGAGATACGCAGTATTTT
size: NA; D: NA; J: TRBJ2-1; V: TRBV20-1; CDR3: CSAFLDGVGWEQFF; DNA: TGCAGTGCTTTTTTAGACGGGGTAGGTTGGGAGCAGTTCTTC
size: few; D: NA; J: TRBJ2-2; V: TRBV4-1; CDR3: CASSLRAPGTVTGELFF; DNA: TGCGCCAGCAGCCTAAGAGCCCCCGGGACGGTCACCGGGGAGCTGTTTTTT
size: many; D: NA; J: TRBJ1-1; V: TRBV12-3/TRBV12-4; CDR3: CASSLGHSNTEAFF; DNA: TGTGCCAGCAGTTTGGGACACTCGAACACTGAAGCTTTCTTT
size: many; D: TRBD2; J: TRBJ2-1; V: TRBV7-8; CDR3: CASSLALASGSVYNEQFF; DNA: TGTGCCAGCAGCTTAGCGCTAGCTAGCGGGAGTGTATACAATGAGCAGTTCTTC
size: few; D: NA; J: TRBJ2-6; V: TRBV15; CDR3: CATSSRGESGANVLTF; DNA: TGTGCCACCAGTAGCCGAGGGGAGTCTGGGGCCAACGTCCTGACTTTC
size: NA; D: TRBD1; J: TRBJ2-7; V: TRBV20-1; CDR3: CSATETGSGSYEQYF; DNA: TGCAGTGCCACCGAGACAGGGTCTGGCTCCTACGAGCAGTACTTC
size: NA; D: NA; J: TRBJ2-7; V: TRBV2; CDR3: CASKWPEQYF; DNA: TGTGCCAGCAAATGGCCCGAGCAGTACTTC
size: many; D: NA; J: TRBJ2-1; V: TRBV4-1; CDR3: CASSQEVYGQTHNEQFF; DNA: TGCGCCAGCAGCCAAGAGGTGTACGGACAGACCCACAATGAGCAGTTCTTC
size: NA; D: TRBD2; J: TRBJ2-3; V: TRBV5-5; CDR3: CASNSGGDTDTQYF; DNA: TGTGCCAGCAACTCTGGGGGGGACACAGATACGCAGTATTTT
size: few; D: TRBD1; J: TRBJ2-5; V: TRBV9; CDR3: CASSDRTGPTLYETQYF; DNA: TGTGCCAGCAGCGACCGGACAGGCCCGACCCTATACGAGACCCAGTACTTC
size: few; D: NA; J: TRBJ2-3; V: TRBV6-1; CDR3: CASSTASDSTDTQYF; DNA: TGTGCCAGCAGCACTGCTAGCGACAGCACAGATACGCAGTATTTT
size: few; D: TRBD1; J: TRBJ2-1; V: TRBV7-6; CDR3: CASSSYRDRVRPYNEQFF; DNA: TGTGCCAGCAGCTCGTACCGGGACAGGGTACGACCATACAATGAGCAGTTCTTC
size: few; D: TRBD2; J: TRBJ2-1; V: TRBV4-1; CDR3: CASGSGTSAYNEQFF; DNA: TGCGCCAGCGGTTCCGGGACTAGCGCTTACAATGAGCAGTTCTTC
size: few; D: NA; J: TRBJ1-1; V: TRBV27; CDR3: CASSSEGVWTEAFF; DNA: TGTGCCAGCAGTTCGGAGGGGGTTTGGACTGAAGCTTTCTTT
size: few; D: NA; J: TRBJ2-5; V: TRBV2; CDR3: CASIGGQETQYF; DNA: TGTGCCAGCATTGGGGGGCAAGAGACCCAGTACTTC
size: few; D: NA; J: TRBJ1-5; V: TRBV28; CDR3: CSASGGLGQPQHF; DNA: TGCTCCGCGTCCGGGGGGTTAGGTCAGCCCCAGCATTTT
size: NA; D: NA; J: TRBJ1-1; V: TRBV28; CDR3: CASSLYGQLNTEAFF; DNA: TGTGCCAGCAGTTTATATGGACAGCTGAACACTGAAGCTTTCTTT
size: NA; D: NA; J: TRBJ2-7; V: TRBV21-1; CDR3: CASSRTEQYF; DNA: TGTGCCAGCAGCAGAACTGAGCAGTACTTC
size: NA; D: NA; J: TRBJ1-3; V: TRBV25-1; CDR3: CASSETLGYSGNTIYF; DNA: TGTGCCAGCAGTGAAACCCTAGGGTACTCTGGAAACACCATATATTTT
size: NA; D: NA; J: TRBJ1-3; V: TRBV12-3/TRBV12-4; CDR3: CASSAWDRNGNTIYF; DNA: TGTGCCAGCAGCGCCTGGGACCGAAATGGAAACACCATATATTTT
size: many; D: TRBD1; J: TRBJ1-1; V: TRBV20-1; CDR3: CSASEGADMNTEAFF; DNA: TGCAGTGCTAGTGAGGGGGCCGACATGAACACTGAAGCTTTCTTT
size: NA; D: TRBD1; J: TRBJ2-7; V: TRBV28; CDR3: CASSLRDSPYEQYF; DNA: TGTGCCAGCAGTCTCCGGGACAGTCCCTACGAGCAGTACTTC
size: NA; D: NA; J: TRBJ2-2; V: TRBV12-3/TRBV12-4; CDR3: CASSFTPEWGGELFF; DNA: TGTGCCAGCAGTTTTACTCCCGAATGGGGCGGGGAGCTGTTTTTT
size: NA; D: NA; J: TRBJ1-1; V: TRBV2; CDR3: CASSATGNTEAFF; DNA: TGTGCCAGCAGTGCTACAGGAAACACTGAAGCTTTCTTT
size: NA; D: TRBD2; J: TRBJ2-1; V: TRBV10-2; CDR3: CASSESGAGGDEQFF; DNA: TGCGCCAGCAGTGAGTCGGGAGCGGGGGGCGATGAGCAGTTCTTC
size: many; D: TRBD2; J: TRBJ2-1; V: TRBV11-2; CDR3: CASSFSGVGNEQFF; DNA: TGTGCCAGCAGCTTCAGCGGGGTAGGAAATGAGCAGTTCTTC
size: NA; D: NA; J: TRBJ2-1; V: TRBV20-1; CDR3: CSAGPPTYNEQFF; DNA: TGCAGTGCGGGCCCTCCAACTTACAATGAGCAGTTCTTC
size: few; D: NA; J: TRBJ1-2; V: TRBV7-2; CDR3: CASSRYAQGSGYTF; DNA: TGTGCCAGCAGCCGCTACGCCCAGGGGTCTGGCTACACCTTC
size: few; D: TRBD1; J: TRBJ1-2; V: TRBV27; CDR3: CASSLTLQGAYYGYTF; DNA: TGTGCCAGCAGTTTGACACTCCAGGGGGCCTACTATGGCTACACCTTC
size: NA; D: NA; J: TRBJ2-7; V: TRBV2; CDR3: CASSGATDYEQYF; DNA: TGTGCCAGCAGTGGGGCGACAGACTACGAGCAGTACTTC
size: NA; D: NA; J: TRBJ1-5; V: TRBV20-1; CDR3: CSADDINSNQPQHF; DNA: TGCAGTGCTGACGACATAAATAGCAATCAGCCCCAGCATTTT
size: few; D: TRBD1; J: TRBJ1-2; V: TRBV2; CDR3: CASRERGPTDRGLNYGYTF; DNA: TGTGCCAGCAGGGAAAGGGGGCCCACCGACAGGGGGCTTAACTATGGCTACACCTTC
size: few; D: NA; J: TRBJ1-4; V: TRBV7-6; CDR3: CASSLGGANEKLFF; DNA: TGTGCCAGCAGCTTAGGGGGGGCTAATGAAAAACTGTTTTTT
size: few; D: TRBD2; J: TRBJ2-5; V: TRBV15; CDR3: CATSSGLAGEETQYF; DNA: TGTGCCACCAGCAGCGGACTAGCGGGAGAAGAGACCCAGTACTTC
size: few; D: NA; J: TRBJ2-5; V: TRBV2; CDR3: CATGGPGETQYF; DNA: TGTGCCACCGGGGGACCCGGGGAGACCCAGTACTTC
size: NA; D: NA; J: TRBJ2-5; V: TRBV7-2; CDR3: CASSLPALGSGTQYF; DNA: TGTGCCAGCAGCTTACCCGCGCTAGGGAGTGGGACCCAGTACTTC
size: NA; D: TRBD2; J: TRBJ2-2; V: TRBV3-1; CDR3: CASSPLLAGGPTGELFF; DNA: TGTGCCAGCAGCCCCCTTCTAGCGGGAGGACCCACCGGGGAGCTGTTTTTT
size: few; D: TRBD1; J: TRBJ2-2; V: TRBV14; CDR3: CASSRTGDLQRTGELFF; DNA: TGTGCCAGCAGCCGGACAGGGGATCTCCAGCGAACCGGGGAGCTGTTTTTT
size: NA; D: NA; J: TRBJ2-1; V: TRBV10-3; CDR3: CAISERTTSRDEQFF; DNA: TGTGCCATCAGTGAGCGAACGACTAGTAGGGATGAGCAGTTCTTC
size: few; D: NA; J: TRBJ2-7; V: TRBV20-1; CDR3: CSARDMGSHEQYF; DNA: TGCAGTGCTAGAGATATGGGGTCCCACGAGCAGTACTTC
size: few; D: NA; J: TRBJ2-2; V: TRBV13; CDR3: CASSLGWLTGELFF; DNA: TGTGCCAGCAGCTTAGGGTGGCTAACCGGGGAGCTGTTTTTT
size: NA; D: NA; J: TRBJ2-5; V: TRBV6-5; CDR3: CASSYSQNQETQYF; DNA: TGTGCCAGCAGTTACTCGCAGAACCAAGAGACCCAGTACTTC
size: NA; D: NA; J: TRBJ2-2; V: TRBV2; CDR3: CASSERTEGQGNTGELFF; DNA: TGTGCCAGCAGTGAAAGGACGGAGGGGCAGGGCAACACCGGGGAGCTGTTTTTT
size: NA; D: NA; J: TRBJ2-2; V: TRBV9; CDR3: CASSPPSGTGELFF; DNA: TGTGCCAGCAGCCCCCCATCGGGCACCGGGGAGCTGTTTTTT
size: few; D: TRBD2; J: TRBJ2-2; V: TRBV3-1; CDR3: CASSQAGRAVDWELFF; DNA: TGTGCCAGCAGCCAAGCCGGGAGGGCGGTAGACTGGGAGCTGTTTTTT
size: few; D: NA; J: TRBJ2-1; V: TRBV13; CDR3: CASSSLRVEDSYNEQFF; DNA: TGTGCCAGCAGCTCACTAAGGGTGGAGGATTCCTACAATGAGCAGTTCTTC
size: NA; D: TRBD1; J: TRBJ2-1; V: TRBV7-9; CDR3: CASSPGQGHSYNEQFF; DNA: TGTGCCAGCAGCCCAGGACAGGGACATTCCTACAATGAGCAGTTCTTC